Presented here are 14 T cell receptor beta chains from one specimen sequenced in a study of T cell responses to AZD1222 COVID-19 vaccine (dated by TCRdb to the early 2020s). In the paper's terms, the time point label means: about 28 days (+/-7) after the second vaccine dose. Libraries were built with the immunoSEQ multiplex PCR assay. The immuneACCESS repertoire file appears here via TCRdb, limited to in-frame rearrangements. These files lack a portion of the clones; in checked studies, under half of the deficit traces to unresolved V genes, and the cause of the others is not known. Across this sample there are about 130,000 clones, with around 85% seen only once. The biggest ten clones account for almost 4.5% of the sample. The sample in question was peripheral blood, obtained 28 days after the second AZD1222 dose. These receptors originate from an adult who received the AZD1222 COVID-19 vaccine.

The chain joins TRBV7-6 to TRBJ2-6, with 8 bases matching TRBD1. CDR3 size: 18 residues. The germline gives CDR1 SGHVS, CDR2 FNYEAQ. J was trimmed by 3 bases and V by 5 bases; bases with no gene match: 12. Here the CDR3 DNA reads TGTGCCAGCAGCGCCAGGGGGCTGGGTGTACTTGGGGCCAACGTCCTGACTTTC. Protein sequence: CASSARGLGVLGANVLTF.

The chain links TRBV7-7 to TRBJ2-2; a possible D gene is TRBD1 (5 bases). Trimming pared 4 bases from V and 0 bases from J, leaving 9 bases between. This CDR3 is 15 amino acids long. CDR1 is SSHAT and CDR2 is FNYEAQ in the germline V gene (reference sequence). CDR3 nucleotide sequence: TGTGCCAGCAGCTCAGGACAAACGAACACCGGGGAGCTGTTTTTT. It codes for CASSSGQTNTGELFF.

The chain couples TRBV19 to TRBJ1-1; no firm D call. CDR3 length: 12 residues. Trimming took 7 bases from V and 1 from J, leaving 7 bases between them. Germline V gene data show CDR1 as LNHDA and CDR2 as SQIVND (reference sequence). CDR3 sequence: CASKWANTEAFF. CDR3 nucleotides: TGTGCCAGTAAGTGGGCGAACACTGAAGCTTTCTTT.

The gene calls are TRBV5-4 and TRBJ2-2; 8 bases are shared with TRBD1. CDR1 is SGHNT and CDR2 is YYREEE in the germline V gene (reference sequence). Trimming removed 4 bases from V and 1 base from J; junction bases left unmatched: 6. The CDR3 runs 16 residues. The CDR3 here is CASSLGTGLNTGELFF. CDR3 nucleotide sequence: TGTGCCAGCAGCCTCGGGACAGGCCTGAACACCGGGGAGCTGTTTTTT.

This chain connects TRBV6-5 to TRBJ1-3; the D gene is possibly TRBD1 (6 bases). Looked up from germline, CDR1 is MNHEY and CDR2 is SVGAGI. The CDR3 loop spans 16 amino acids. V dropped 4 bases and J dropped 2 bases, with 15 bases sitting between them. CDR3 sequence reads: CASSSPGAGAGNTIYF. For the CDR3, the DNA is TGTGCCAGCAGTTCCCCAGGGGCAGGGGCTGGAAACACCATATATTTT.

The V gene is TRBV19, the J gene TRBJ1-4; D perhaps matches TRBD1 (6 bases). Germline V CDR1 and CDR2: LNHDA, SQIVND (reference sequence). Deletions cut 6 bases from V and 8 bases from J, with 7 bases between. There are 11 residues in the CDR3. CDR3 region: CASRTGEKLFF. CDR3 DNA: TGTGCCAGTAGGACAGGAGAAAAACTGTTTTTT.

The V call is TRBV4-2, the J call TRBJ2-6, with D hard to call. Germline CDR1 and CDR2: LGHNA and YNFKEQ. The CDR3 loop spans 18 amino acids. V was clipped by 0 bases and J by 0 bases, with 12 bases between them. DNA of the CDR3: TGTGCCAGCAGCCAAGATTCGCGGCGCTCCTCTGGGGCCAACGTCCTGACTTTC. It codes for CASSQDSRRSSGANVLTF.

The chain has TRBV7-6 and TRBJ1-1; D may be TRBD1 (5 bases). Deletions cut 8 bases from V and 1 base from J, with 23 bases between. The CDR3 has 17 amino acids. The germline V gene encodes CDR1 SGHVS and CDR2 FNYEAQ. The CDR3: CASHHYVSGVGNTEAFF. DNA for the CDR3: TGTGCCAGCCACCATTACGTTTCGGGGGTAGGGAACACTGAAGCTTTCTTT.

The CDR3 region is CASSIDRSYEQYF. The CDR3 region has the DNA TGTGCCAGCAGTATCGACAGATCCTACGAGCAGTACTTC. V and J are TRBV6-4 and TRBJ2-7, with D perhaps TRBD1 (5 bases). The V end lost 5 bases, the J end lost 1 base, and 9 bases lay between the germline ends. The CDR3 loop spans 13 amino acids. Germline lookup yields CDR1 MRHNA and CDR2 SNTAGT.

The chain has TRBV6-5 and TRBJ1-2; the match to TRBD1 covers 9 bases. CDR1 and CDR2 (germline): MNHEY, SVGAGI. V trimming: 6 bases; J trimming: 3 bases; junction bases outside the gene matches: 8. The CDR3 loop spans 15 amino acids. The CDR3 region has the DNA TGTGCCAGCAGGCGCAGACAGGGGGTTGACTATGGCTACACCTTC. Translated, it gives CASRRRQGVDYGYTF.

The chain is built from TRBV30 and TRBJ1-1; no reliable D call. The V gene's germline CDR1 is GTSNPN and CDR2 SVGIG (reference sequence). This CDR3 is built from 11 residues. Trimming took 5 bases from V and 3 from J, leaving 7 bases between them. The CDR3 is CAWEGDTEAFF. CDR3 nucleotides: TGTGCCTGGGAGGGAGACACTGAAGCTTTCTTT.

The chain joins TRBV21-1 to TRBJ2-2. TRBV21-1 is a recognized pseudogene. This CDR3 is 17 amino acids long. The CDR3 reads CASSKAPGAPNTGELFF. CDR3 nucleotide sequence: TGTGCCAGCAGCAAAGCGCCGGGGGCACCGAACACCGGGGAGCTGTTTTTT.

This clone was observed many times. The rearrangement links TRBV3-1 (or the pseudogene TRBV3-2) to TRBJ2-7; 8 bases match TRBD2. Germline-derived CDR1 and CDR2 are LGHDT and YNNKEL (reference sequence). V dropped 4 bases and J dropped 0; count of bases not matched to a gene: 8. The CDR3 is made up of 16 amino acids. CDR3 in amino acids: CASSPVAGRTSYEQYF. The CDR3 region has the DNA TGTGCCAGCAGCCCCGTAGCGGGGAGGACCTCCTACGAGCAGTACTTC.

The CDR3: CASSSLGTGGAGGTDTQYF. The CDR3 nucleotides are TGTGCCAGCAGCTCGCTCGGGACAGGGGGCGCAGGGGGCACAGATACGCAGTATTTT. The rearrangement links TRBV5-5 to TRBJ2-3, with 12 bases aligning to TRBD1. V was pared by 3 bases and J by 1 base, with 12 bases of the junction left unmatched. From germline, CDR1 is SGHKS and CDR2 YYEKEE (reference sequence). This CDR3 has 19 residues.